The 29 T cell receptor beta chains in this list originate from one sample, sequenced in a study of blood T cell repertoires in COVID-19. TCRdb's table, derived via immunoSEQ multiplex PCR, lists solely in-frame clones and lacks some. The table has roughly 330,000 clones, around four fifths seen once. The sequenced sample was peripheral blood. The receptor source for this set is a woman in her forties or fifties with acute or convalescent COVID-19.

The CDR3, as DNA: TGTGCCTGGACCTCAGGACAGAACTTGAACACTGAAGCTTTCTTT. It is translated as CAWTSGQNLNTEAFF. The V and J genes are TRBV30 and TRBJ1-1, with D perhaps matching TRBD1 (6 bases). This CDR3 has 15 amino acids. Trimming removed 4 bases from V and 0 bases from J, with 15 bases in between. Germline V gene sequence: CDR1 GTSNPN, CDR2 SVGIG (reference sequence).

V is TRBV7-3 and J is TRBJ2-1; 7 bases align to TRBD1. Germline V gives CDR1 SGHTA, CDR2 FQGTGA. The CDR3 loop spans 15 amino acids. V gave up 5 bases and J gave up 8 bases; unmatched junction bases: 12. CDR3 protein: CASSRRRGTMDEQFF. Here the CDR3 DNA reads TGTGCCAGCAGCCGCCGCAGGGGGACAATGGATGAGCAGTTCTTC.

The DNA for the CDR3 is TGTGCCATCAGAAGGGCGGGAGAGGATGAGCAGTTCTTC. Translation: CAIRRAGEDEQFF. The chain recombines TRBV10-3 with TRBJ2-1; 7 nucleotides agree with TRBD2. CDR3 length: 13 residues. Per germline, CDR1 ENHRY and CDR2 SYGVKD. The V gene end was trimmed by 6 bases and the J gene end by 8 bases; junction bases not matched to a gene: 7.

V is TRBV27 and J is TRBJ1-1, with 7 bases identical to TRBD1. This CDR3 comprises 15 residues. The V gene end was trimmed by 4 bases and the J gene end by 3 bases; junction bases not matched to a gene: 8. Germline V lookup: CDR1 MNHEY, CDR2 SMNVEV (reference sequence). CDR3 DNA sequence: TGTGCCAGCAGTTCCTACGACAGGGTTGACACTGAAGCTTTCTTT. Translating it yields CASSSYDRVDTEAFF.

This clone has more than one count but fewer than ten. The chain has TRBV30 and TRBJ2-1, with TRBD2 matching 15 bases. The trim removed 1 base at V and 12 bases at J, leaving 7 bases unmatched. The CDR3 loop spans 15 amino acids. CDR1 is GTSNPN, CDR2 SVGIG, per germline (reference sequence). The CDR3 region is CAWSADPGLAGGQFF. CDR3 nucleotides: TGTGCCTGGAGTGCCGATCCGGGACTAGCGGGAGGGCAGTTCTTC.

The V gene is TRBV11-2, the J gene TRBJ1-1; possibly TRBD1 for D (5 bases). The germline V gene has CDR1 SGHAT and CDR2 FQNNGV. Trimming pared 2 bases from V and 8 bases from J, leaving 15 bases between. This CDR3 has 14 amino acids. The CDR3 DNA follows: TGTGCCAGCAGCTTAAAAGTCGGGACTGACGAAGCTTTCTTT. This gives the protein CASSLKVGTDEAFF.

The chain carries TRBV30 and TRBJ2-1; a possible D gene is TRBD1 (6 bases). Germline values: CDR1 GTSNPN, CDR2 SVGIG (reference sequence). The CDR3 is 13 amino acids. V lost 1 base, J lost 10 bases, and 14 bases lay in between. CDR3 region: CAWSANRAGEQFF. Written as DNA, the CDR3 is TGTGCCTGGAGTGCAAACAGGGCCGGCGAGCAGTTCTTC.

The chain combines TRBV5-1 with TRBJ2-5, with 7 bases fitting TRBD1. The CDR3 covers 13 residues. Looked up from germline, CDR1 is SGHRS and CDR2 is YFSETQ. V shed 7 bases, J shed 5 bases, and the junction held 8 bases outside the gene matches. The CDR3 DNA reads TGCGCCAGCCACATGCAGGGGGACGAGACCCAGTACTTC. This translates into CASHMQGDETQYF.

V is TRBV18 and J is TRBJ1-6; 9 positions match TRBD1. Germline V gene data show CDR1 as KGHSH and CDR2 as LQKENI. The CDR3 covers 14 residues. J lost 5 bases, V lost 5 bases, and 1 base had no gene match. This CDR3 is CASSRDRDNSPLHF. CDR3 nucleotides: TGTGCCAGCTCAAGGGACAGGGATAATTCACCCCTCCACTTT. The full variable domain, with the rest looked up from reference TRBV18 and TRBJ1-6, is NAGVMQNPRHLVRRRGQEARLRCSPMKGHSHVYWYRQLPEEGLKFMVYLQKENIIDESGMPKERFSAEFPKEGPSILRIQQVVRGDSAAYFCASSRDRDNSPLHFGNGTRLTVT.

The V gene is TRBV29-1, the J gene TRBJ2-1; the D is unclear. CDR1 is SQVTM, CDR2 ANQGSEA, per germline. The V gene lost 6 bases and the J gene lost 8 bases, with 14 bases spanning the gap. CDR3 size: 12 residues. This CDR3 reads CSVPVASYEQFF. The CDR3, as DNA: TGCAGCGTCCCGGTGGCTAGTTATGAGCAGTTCTTC.

The chain employs TRBV4-1 and TRBJ1-6, with 8 bases aligning to TRBD1. The germline CDR1 and CDR2 sequences are MGHRA and YSYEKL. The CDR3 covers 15 residues. Germline trimming cut 4 bases from V and 8 bases from J; bases unmatched to any gene: 7. The CDR3 DNA sequence: TGCGCCAGCAGCCTCGACAGGGGACGAGATTCACCCCTCCACTTT. It translates to CASSLDRGRDSPLHF.

The chain employs TRBV21-1 and TRBJ2-7; the D call TRBD1 from the table was never checked on the DNA. TRBV21-1 is designated a pseudogene. This CDR3 region has 14 residues. Written as DNA, the CDR3 is TGTGCCACGGGCCCGACAGCCACCACCTACGAGCAGTACGTC. It specifies CATGPTATTYEQYV.

The rearrangement joins TRBV29-1 to TRBJ1-2; D gene unclear. The CDR3 runs 12 residues. Germline lookup yields CDR1 SQVTM and CDR2 ANQGSEA. V dropped 6 bases and J dropped 8 bases, with 16 bases sitting between them. The DNA for the CDR3 is TGCAGCGTCCCTGACGGCCCGGGGGGCTACACCTTC. This codes for CSVPDGPGGYTF.

The chain links TRBV19 to TRBJ1-6; 7 positions agree with TRBD1. The junction had 9 bases not matched to a gene; V was cut back by 5 bases and J by 8 bases. CDR1 and CDR2 (germline): LNHDA, SQIVND (reference sequence). This CDR3 spans 15 amino acids. The CDR3 bases are TGTGCCAGTAGTGATCATACAGGGGTTTATTCACCCCTCCACTTT. This translates into CASSDHTGVYSPLHF.

This rearrangement joins TRBV30 to TRBJ2-5; D not resolved. CDR3 size: 13 residues. The germline V gene has CDR1 GTSNPN and CDR2 SVGIG (reference sequence). The V gene lost 1 base and the J gene lost 3 bases, with 9 bases spanning the gap. DNA of the CDR3: TGTGCCTGGAGTGCACCTTACAAAGAGACCCAGTACTTC. It codes for CAWSAPYKETQYF.

The rearrangement joins TRBV6-2 or TRBV6-3 to TRBJ1-3; 9 bases agree with TRBD1. CDR3 size: 16 residues. V shed 4 bases and J 2 bases; nucleotides not matched to a gene: 6. Germline V gene lookup returns CDR1 MNHEY and CDR2 SVGEGT. CDR3 in DNA: TGTGCCAGCAGTTTCTCCGGGACAGGGACTGGAAACACCATATATTTT. Its protein is CASSFSGTGTGNTIYF.

The CDR3: CASSLDRAGGYTF. CDR3 nucleotide sequence: TGTGCCAGCAGCTTAGACAGGGCAGGCGGCTACACCTTC. This chain links TRBV11-2 with TRBJ1-2; D possibly corresponds to TRBD1 (5 bases). Germline V gives CDR1 SGHAT, CDR2 FQNNGV. The V gene lost 0 bases and the J gene lost 8 bases, with 10 bases spanning the gap. This CDR3 region has 13 residues.

The chain employs TRBV25-1 and TRBJ2-3; TRBD2 might be the D (5 bases). There are 12 residues in the CDR3. Germline CDR1 and CDR2: MGHDK and SYGVNS. The V end lost 10 bases, the J end lost 3 bases, and 11 bases lay between the germline ends. The CDR3 is CATGLGTDTQYF. CDR3 coding DNA: TGTGCCACAGGACTGGGGACAGATACGCAGTATTTT.

V usage is TRBV2 and J usage is TRBJ2-7; TRBD1 matches 8 bases. CDR3 length: 14 amino acids. The ends lost 3 bases at V and 3 bases at J; junction bases unmatched: 4. CDR1 and CDR2 (germline): SNHLY, FYNNEI. The CDR3 is CASSDGQGDYEQYV. For the CDR3, the DNA is TGTGCCAGCAGTGATGGACAGGGCGACTACGAGCAGTACGTC.

The chain links TRBV30 to TRBJ1-2; no clear D. Germline CDR1 is GTSNPN and CDR2 is SVGIG (reference sequence). This CDR3 has 14 residues. Between the trimmed V and J ends, which lost 0 bases and 5 bases, there was a span of 13 bases. CDR3 bases: TGTGCCTGGAGTGTCCGGGAAGGAGGTTATGGCTACACCTTC. Protein: CAWSVREGGYGYTF. The full variable domain, rest sourced from reference TRBV30 and TRBJ1-2, is SQTIHQWPATLVQPVGSPLSLECTVEGTSNPNLYWYRQAAGRGLQLLFYSVGIGQISSEVPQNLSASRPQDRQFILSSKKLLLSDSGFYLCAWSVREGGYGYTFGSGTRLTVV.

The rearrangement joins TRBV3-1 (or the pseudogene TRBV3-2) to TRBJ1-2; no reliable D call. The CDR3 is 13 amino acids. V was clipped by 1 base and J by 3 bases, with 6 bases between them. Germline CDR1 is LGHDT and CDR2 is YNNKEL (reference sequence). CDR3 in DNA: TGTGCCAGCAGCCAAGGCAGTTACTATGGCTACACCTTC. This gives the protein CASSQGSYYGYTF.

The chain recombines TRBV10-2 with TRBJ2-7; D is perhaps TRBD1 (5 bases). Trimming shortened V by 8 bases and J by 4 bases, and 15 bases separated the two germline ends. CDR3 size: 13 residues. Germline CDR1 and CDR2: WSHSY and SAAADI. For the CDR3, the DNA is TGCGCCAGCGGAGAAACAGGACCGTACGAGCAGTACTTC. Amino acid sequence: CASGETGPYEQYF.

This chain links TRBV12-3 or TRBV12-4 with TRBJ1-2, with unresolved D. The CDR3 totals 12 residues. V dropped 5 bases and J dropped 9 bases, with 13 bases sitting between them. Here the CDR3 DNA reads TGTGCCAGCAGTCCGACATGGGAGAGCTACACCTTC. Its protein product is CASSPTWESYTF.

This chain joins TRBV6-4 and TRBJ1-5; unclear D gene. Germline V gene data show CDR1 as MRHNA and CDR2 as SNTAGT. The CDR3 extends over 14 amino acids. V lost 4 bases to trimming and J lost 1 base, with 8 bases between them. Here the CDR3 reads CASSVDWSNQPQHF. CDR3 sequence (DNA): TGTGCCAGCAGTGTCGACTGGAGCAATCAGCCCCAGCATTTT.

The chain has TRBV2 and TRBJ2-5; D possibly corresponds to TRBD2 (7 bases). CDR3 length: 13 amino acids. Germline CDR1 SNHLY, CDR2 FYNNEI. V was clipped by 6 bases and J by 12 bases, with 20 bases between them. The CDR3 sequence is CASRVPSGGPEYF. Here the CDR3 DNA reads TGTGCCAGCAGGGTCCCTTCGGGGGGCCCGGAGTACTTC.

This clone came up a few times. The rearrangement joins TRBV7-2 to TRBJ1-3; D gene unclear. The germline V gene encodes CDR1 SGHTA and CDR2 FQGNSA. The CDR3 consists of 15 residues. Trimming shortened V by 2 bases and J by 2 bases, and 10 bases separated the two germline ends. CDR3 DNA: TGTGCCAGCAGCTTAAGTCAGAAACCTGGAAACACCATATATTTT. Its translation is CASSLSQKPGNTIYF.

The V call is TRBV7-2, the J call TRBJ2-7; 9 bases fit TRBD2. V lost 5 bases to trimming and J lost 7 bases; unmatched junction nucleotides: 6. Germline-derived CDR1 and CDR2 are SGHTA and FQGNSA. There are 13 residues in the CDR3. The CDR3 protein is CASSTPSGTEQYF. The CDR3 region has the DNA TGTGCCAGCAGCACGCCTAGCGGGACAGAGCAGTACTTC.

This clone has just one count. The rearrangement uses TRBV18 and TRBJ2-3; TRBD1 matches 7 bases. Trimming removed 6 bases from V and 5 bases from J; junction bases left unmatched: 8. The CDR3 consists of 14 residues. The germline gives CDR1 KGHSH, CDR2 LQKENI. CDR3 DNA sequence: TGTGCCAGCTCCCGAGACAGGGTAGGAGATACGCAGTATTTT. It codes for CASSRDRVGDTQYF.

The chain uses TRBV18 and TRBJ2-2; TRBD2 might be the D (6 bases). CDR3 length: 12 residues. CDR1 and CDR2 from the germline V gene are KGHSH and LQKENI. Trimming took 2 bases from V and 9 from J, leaving 7 bases between them. The CDR3 region is CASSPGRRELFF. CDR3 nucleotide sequence: TGTGCCAGCTCACCAGGGAGGAGGGAGCTGTTTTTT.